The clone carrying this T cell receptor beta chain was counted ten times or more. The antigen remains undetermined. From RNA transcripts, TCR beta CDR3 regions were amplified. First-round RT-PCR targeting the TCR CDR3 was performed with the HTBI primer set. Using its own MiXCR run on the multiplex PCR reads, TCRdb lists one record per CDR3 protein. This table has roughly 640,000 distinct CDR3 sequences, roughly 15% appearing once. This entry is derived from a study of T cells in Graves' hyperthyroidism and ophthalmopathy. Study at large: Peripheral blood was acquired at first diagnosis, ahead of any therapy whatsoever. Findings and limits, study-wide: Among clonotypes expanded in thyroid above 0.001, most were also found in blood.

This CDR3 is built from 14 residues. Trimming cost V 1 base and J 5 bases, with 11 bases left between them. In germline, CDR1 is KGHSH, CDR2 LQKENI. The diagnoses drew upon clinical symptoms, serum thyroxine and TRAb, thyroid ultrasound and orbital computed tomography. Fresh peripheral blood, 10 ml, was the source of the PBMCs. The TCR sequence derives from a woman between 40 and 55 years old with Graves' ophthalmopathy. Sequencing was done on a sample of blood. This chain joins TRBV18 and TRBJ2-5; no definite D call. CDR3 in amino acids: CASSPRSIGETQYF. CDR3 nucleotide sequence: TGTGCCAGCTCACCACGCAGTATCGGGGAGACCCAGTACTTC. Drawing the rest from reference TRBV18 and TRBJ2-5, the complete variable domain is NAGVMQNPRHLVRRRGQEARLRCSPMKGHSHVYWYRQLPEEGLKFMVYLQKENIIDESGMPKERFSAEFPKEGPSILRIQQVVRGDSAAYFCASSPRSIGETQYFGPGTRLLVL.